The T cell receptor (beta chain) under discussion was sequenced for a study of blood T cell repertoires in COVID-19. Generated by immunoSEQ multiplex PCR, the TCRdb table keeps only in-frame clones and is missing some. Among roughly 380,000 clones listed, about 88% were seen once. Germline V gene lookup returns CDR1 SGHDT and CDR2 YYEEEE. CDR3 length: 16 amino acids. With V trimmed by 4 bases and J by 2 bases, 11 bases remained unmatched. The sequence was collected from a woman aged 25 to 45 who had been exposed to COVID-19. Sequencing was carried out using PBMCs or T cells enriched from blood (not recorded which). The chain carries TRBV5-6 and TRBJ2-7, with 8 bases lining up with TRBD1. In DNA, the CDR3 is TGTGCCAGCAGCCCAACCCCTCAGGGGGCTACCTACGAGCAGTACTTC. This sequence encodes CASSPTPQGATYEQYF.